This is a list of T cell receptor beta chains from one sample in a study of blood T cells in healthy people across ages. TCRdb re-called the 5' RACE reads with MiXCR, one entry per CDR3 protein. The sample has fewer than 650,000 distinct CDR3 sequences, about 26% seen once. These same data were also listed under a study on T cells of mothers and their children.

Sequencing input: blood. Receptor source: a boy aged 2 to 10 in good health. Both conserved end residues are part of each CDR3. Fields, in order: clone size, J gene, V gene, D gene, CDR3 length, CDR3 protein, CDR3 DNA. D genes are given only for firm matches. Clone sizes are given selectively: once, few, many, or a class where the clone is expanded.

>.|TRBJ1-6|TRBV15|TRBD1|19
CATSRVHKNRDRSNSPLHF
TGTGCCACCAGCAGAGTGCATAAGAACCGGGACAGGAGTAATTCACCCCTCCACTTT
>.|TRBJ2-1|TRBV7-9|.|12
CASSPRNNEQFF
TGTGCCAGCAGCCCTAGGAACAATGAGCAGTTCTTC
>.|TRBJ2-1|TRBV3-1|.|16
CASSQDLWVRYNEQFF
TGTGCCAGCAGCCAAGATCTGTGGGTTCGGTACAATGAGCAGTTCTTC
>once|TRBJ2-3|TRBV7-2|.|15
CASSEDRRSTDTQYF
TGTGCCAGCAGCGAGGACAGACGAAGCACAGATACGCAGTATTTT
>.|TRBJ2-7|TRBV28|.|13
CASSWNFGGEQYF
TGTGCCAGCAGTTGGAACTTCGGGGGCGAGCAGTACTTC
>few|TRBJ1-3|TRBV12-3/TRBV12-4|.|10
CASSLDTIYF
TGTGCCAGCAGTTTAGACACCATATATTTT
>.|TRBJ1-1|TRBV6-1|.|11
CATTMNTEAFF
TGTGCCACCACTATGAACACTGAAGCTTTCTTT
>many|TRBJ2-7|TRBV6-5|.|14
CASSRTKLASEQYF
TGTGCCAGCAGTAGGACCAAATTAGCCTCCGAGCAGTACTTC
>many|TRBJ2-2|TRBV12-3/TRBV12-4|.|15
CASSPGTGSTGELFF
TGTGCCAGCAGTCCCGGGACGGGGTCCACCGGGGAGCTGTTTTTT
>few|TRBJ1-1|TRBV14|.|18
CASSPEGWQPRPNTEAFF
TGTGCCAGCAGCCCCGAGGGGTGGCAGCCGAGGCCGAACACTGAAGCTTTCTTT
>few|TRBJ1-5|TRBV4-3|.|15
CASSQDRDSNQPQHF
TGCGCCAGCAGCCAAGATCGGGACAGCAATCAGCCCCAGCATTTT
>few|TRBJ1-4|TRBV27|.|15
CAGSFGGQPNEKLFF
TGTGCCGGCAGTTTCGGAGGACAGCCTAATGAAAAACTGTTTTTT
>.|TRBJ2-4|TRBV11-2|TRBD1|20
CASSLALKGQDDLAKNIQYF
TGTGCCAGCAGCTTAGCCCTGAAGGGACAGGACGATTTGGCCAAAAACATTCAGTACTTC
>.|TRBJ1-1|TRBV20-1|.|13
CSARDPAGFGAFF
TGCAGTGCTAGAGATCCCGCAGGGTTTGGCGCTTTCTTT
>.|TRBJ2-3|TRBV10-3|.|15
CAIRPTSSSTDTQYF
TGTGCCATCAGGCCCACTAGCAGTAGCACAGATACGCAGTATTTT
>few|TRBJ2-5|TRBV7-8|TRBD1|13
CASSTDRVETQYF
TGTGCCAGCAGCACGGACAGGGTTGAGACCCAGTACTTC
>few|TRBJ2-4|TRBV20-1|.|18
CSARDRLALRGAKNIQYF
TGCAGTGCTAGAGATCGGCTAGCGCTCCGGGGGGCCAAAAACATTCAGTACTTC
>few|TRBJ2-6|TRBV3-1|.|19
CASSPTPGRRLSGANVQTF
TGTGCCAGCAGCCCAACCCCTGGCAGACGACTCTCTGGTGCCAACGTCCAGACTTTC
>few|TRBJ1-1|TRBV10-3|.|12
CATGEGNTEAFF
TGTGCCACGGGGGAGGGGAACACTGAAGCTTTCTTT
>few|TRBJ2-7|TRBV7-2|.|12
CASSSQFYEQYF
TGTGCCAGCAGCTCCCAGTTCTACGAGCAGTACTTC
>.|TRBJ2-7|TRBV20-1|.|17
CSARDRGIRGGTHEQYF
TGCAGTGCTAGAGATCGGGGCATTAGAGGCGGGACCCACGAGCAGTACTTC
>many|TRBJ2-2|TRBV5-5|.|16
CASSLEDIYLTGELFF
TGTGCCAGCAGCTTGGAAGACATATACCTTACCGGGGAGCTGTTTTTT
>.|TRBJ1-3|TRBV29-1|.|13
CSVGGDSGNTIYF
TGCAGCGTTGGCGGGGACTCTGGAAACACCATATATTTT
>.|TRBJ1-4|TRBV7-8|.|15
CASSKGLGLDEKLFF
TGTGCCAGCAGCAAAGGACTGGGTTTAGATGAAAAACTGTTTTTT